The 24 T cell receptor beta chains below come from one sample, sequenced in a study of cytomegalovirus exposure and HLA in healthy donors. TCRdb's table, derived via immunoSEQ multiplex PCR, lists solely in-frame clones and lacks some. The sample lists 90,000 to 120,000 clones, approximately 85% seen once, with more than 2.5% in the top ten. The sequencing input was PBMCs. Receptors originate from a young woman in good health and CMV-seronegative.

The chain carries TRBV30 and TRBJ1-6, with 10 bases that match TRBD1. CDR3 size: 15 residues. The V gene end was trimmed by 4 bases and the J gene end by 10 bases; junction bases not matched to a gene: 10. From germline, CDR1 is GTSNPN and CDR2 SVGIG (reference sequence). In DNA, the CDR3 is TGTGCCTGGAAACCGGCGGGACAGGGGTTCTCACCCCTCCACTTT. Amino acids: CAWKPAGQGFSPLHF.

V and J are TRBV6-4 and TRBJ2-7, with 8 bases lining up with TRBD1. CDR1 and CDR2 from the germline V gene are MRHNA and SNTAGT. CDR3 length: 18 amino acids. V shed 6 bases, J shed 0 bases, and the junction held 16 bases outside the gene matches. For the CDR3, the DNA is TGTGCCAGCAGCCTCCGGGACAGGAACCCCAACAACTCCTACGAGCAGTACTTC. It yields the protein CASSLRDRNPNNSYEQYF.

The V call is TRBV5-1, the J call TRBJ2-7; a possible D gene is TRBD1 (5 bases). This CDR3 is 14 amino acids long. V was pared by 4 bases and J by 0 bases, with 11 bases between. Germline CDR1 and CDR2: SGHRS and YFSETQ. The CDR3 here is CASSPPDTSYEQYF. DNA for the CDR3: TGCGCCAGCAGCCCCCCGGACACCTCCTACGAGCAGTACTTC.

This clone was counted a few times. V is TRBV2 and J is TRBJ2-7; 8 nucleotides match TRBD1. CDR1 SNHLY and CDR2 FYNNEI come from the germline V gene. This CDR3 region has 14 residues. The ends lost 6 bases at V and 6 bases at J; junction bases unmatched: 10. The CDR3 nucleotides read TGTGCCAGCAGGGGGGGACAGGCTAGAACCGAGCAGTACTTC. Translating gives CASRGGQARTEQYF.

The CDR3 region has the DNA TGTGCCAGCAGCCCAGCGGTGGTATACAATGAGCAGTTCTTC. Its translation: CASSPAVVYNEQFF. This sequence joins TRBV14 and TRBJ2-1, with D possibly being TRBD2 (5 bases). CDR3 length: 14 amino acids. V was clipped by 4 bases and J by 4 bases, with 11 bases between them. Germline V gives CDR1 SGHDN, CDR2 FVKESK.

This clone appeared a single time. V usage is TRBV11-2 and J usage is TRBJ1-1; D gene uncertain. This CDR3 is built from 13 residues. Trimming stripped 5 bases from V and 7 bases from J, with 14 bases between. Germline V gene data show CDR1 as SGHAT and CDR2 as FQNNGV. This CDR3 is CASSPSPGHEAFF. CDR3 in DNA: TGTGCCAGCAGCCCCTCCCCAGGCCATGAAGCTTTCTTT.

This chain uses TRBV7-9 with TRBJ1-2; D unresolved. This CDR3 region has 12 residues. CDR1 is SEHNR and CDR2 is FQNEAQ in the germline V gene (reference sequence). The V end was cut by 7 bases, the J end by 2 bases, with 8 bases between. The CDR3 protein is CASTAQNYGYTF. CDR3 in DNA: TGTGCCAGCACCGCACAGAACTATGGCTACACCTTC.

The chain is built from TRBV10-2 and TRBJ2-7; 9 nucleotides align to TRBD2. The CDR3 has 12 amino acids. J was trimmed by 3 bases and V by 11 bases; bases with no gene match: 5. CDR1 WSHSY and CDR2 SAAADI come from the germline V gene. The CDR3 spells CACGGGYYEQYF. The CDR3, as DNA: TGCGCCTGCGGGGGGGGATACTACGAGCAGTACTTC.

The chain has TRBV5-1 and TRBJ1-1; D unresolved. Germline CDR1 is SGHRS and CDR2 is YFSETQ. The ends were cut back, 4 bases at V and 0 bases at J, with 19 bases in the middle. This CDR3 is 17 amino acids long. The CDR3 protein is CASSQPGGIGMNTEAFF. CDR3 nucleotide sequence: TGCGCCAGCAGCCAACCTGGAGGGATAGGGATGAACACTGAAGCTTTCTTT.

This sequence joins TRBV5-1 and TRBJ1-1; unclear D gene. V lost 0 bases and J 1 base, leaving 7 bases between the germline ends. This CDR3 region has 14 residues. Germline assignment: CDR1 SGHRS and CDR2 YFSETQ. CDR3 amino acids: CASSLELQNTEAFF. The CDR3 DNA sequence: TGCGCCAGCAGCTTGGAACTCCAGAACACTGAAGCTTTCTTT.

This clone was seen just once. The chain joins TRBV7-3 to TRBJ2-5; TRBD1 matches at 7 bases. Germline V lookup: CDR1 SGHTA, CDR2 FQGTGA. This CDR3 is 16 amino acids long. Trimming removed 5 bases from V and 0 bases from J; junction bases left unmatched: 9. Here the CDR3 reads CASSPTGSGYQETQYF. The CDR3 nucleotides read TGTGCCAGCAGCCCGACAGGGAGTGGGTACCAAGAGACCCAGTACTTC.

The V gene is TRBV28, the J gene TRBJ1-6; TRBD1 matches 8 bases. This CDR3 comprises 15 residues. CDR1 and CDR2 (germline): MDHEN, SYDVKM. With 5 bases clipped from V and 5 bases from J, the junction kept 5 bases outside the gene matches. CDR3 in amino acids: CASSPVDRDNSPLHF. Written as DNA, the CDR3 is TGTGCCAGCAGTCCCGTGGACAGGGATAATTCACCCCTCCACTTT.

Details on this clone: The sample holds other DNA sequences that translate to the same CDR3. The CDR3: CAWSVQGDQPQHF. CDR3 coding DNA: TGTGCCTGGAGTGTACAGGGGGATCAGCCCCAGCATTTT. This rearrangement joins TRBV30 to TRBJ1-5; 8 nucleotides match TRBD1. From germline, CDR1 is GTSNPN and CDR2 SVGIG (reference sequence). The V gene end was trimmed by 0 bases and the J gene end by 5 bases; junction bases not matched to a gene: 0. This CDR3 comprises 13 residues.

This clone was found a few times. This chain connects TRBV2 to TRBJ2-3; 7 nucleotides match TRBD1. From germline, CDR1 is SNHLY and CDR2 FYNNEI. The CDR3 sequence is 13 residues long. V dropped 2 bases and J dropped 9; count of bases not matched to a gene: 5. The chain's CDR3 is CASSELTGQTQYF. The CDR3 DNA follows: TGTGCCAGCAGTGAATTGACAGGGCAAACGCAGTATTTT.

The V and J genes are TRBV12-2 and TRBJ1-5; the DNA was not used to check the table's D call, TRBD1. TRBV12-2 is designated a pseudogene. The CDR3 runs 16 residues. The CDR3 reads CASRLSTNRGHQPQHF. The CDR3 nucleotides are TGTGCAAGTCGCTTATCGACTAACAGGGGGCATCAGCCCCAGCATTTT.

The chain has TRBV5-6 and TRBJ2-3; a weak D match, TRBD2 (5 bases). CDR1 is SGHDT, CDR2 YYEEEE, per germline. V dropped 4 bases and J dropped 1 base, with 10 bases sitting between them. The CDR3 is 14 residues long. CDR3 amino acids: CASSNSRGTDTQYF. The CDR3 region has the DNA TGTGCCAGCAGCAACTCGAGGGGCACAGATACGCAGTATTTT. Full variable domain (missing parts from reference TRBV5-6 and TRBJ2-3): DAGVTQSPTHLIKTRGQQVTLRCSPKSGHDTVSWYQQALGQGPQFIFQYYEEEERQRGNFPDRFSGHQFPNYSSELNVNALLLGDSALYLCASSNSRGTDTQYFGPGTRLTVL.

V gene TRBV6-1 combines with J gene TRBJ2-1; unclear D gene. CDR1 and CDR2 from the germline V gene are MNHNS and SASEGT. The CDR3 totals 15 residues. The V and J ends lost 0 bases and 4 bases respectively, with 10 bases between them. In nucleotides, the CDR3 is TGTGCCAGCAGTGAAGCGCTTGGGCAGTACAATGAGCAGTTCTTC. Its protein product is CASSEALGQYNEQFF.

V and J are TRBV6-1 and TRBJ1-3, with a tentative D call TRBD1 (5 bases). The CDR3 covers 15 residues. In germline, CDR1 is MNHNS, CDR2 SASEGT. V lost 2 bases and J lost 6, with 14 bases in between. CDR3 DNA sequence: TGTGCCAGCAGTGAAACAGGACACCTCTCAAACACCATATATTTT. Translation: CASSETGHLSNTIYF.

This CDR3 reads CASDSSGTGGREQYF. The CDR3 coding sequence is TGTGCCAGCGATTCCTCCGGGACAGGGGGGCGGGAGCAGTACTTC. The chain links TRBV2 to TRBJ2-7; 11 bases align to TRBD1. Trimming took 8 bases from V and 7 from J; bases not matched to a gene: 13. The CDR3 contains 15 residues. Germline assignment: CDR1 SNHLY and CDR2 FYNNEI. The full variable domain, in which reference TRBV2 and TRBJ2-7 provide the parts outside the CDR3, is EPEVTQTPSHQVTQMGQEVILRCVPISNHLYFYWYRQILGQKVEFLVSFYNNEISEKSEIFDDQFSVERPDGSNFTLKIRSTKLEDSAMYFCASDSSGTGGREQYFGPGTRLTVT.

V usage is TRBV19 and J usage is TRBJ1-5; no clear D. CDR3 length equals 15 residues. The germline V gene has CDR1 LNHDA and CDR2 SQIVND (reference sequence). Trimming stripped 7 bases from V and 0 bases from J, with 13 bases between. CDR3 sequence reads: CASNPAQYSNQPQHF. In nucleotides, the CDR3 is TGTGCCAGTAATCCCGCCCAGTATAGCAATCAGCCCCAGCATTTT.

There are a few counts of this clone. The chain has TRBV2 and TRBJ2-7, with TRBD1 identical over 7 bases. J was trimmed by 2 bases and V by 7 bases; bases with no gene match: 8. This CDR3 contains 14 residues. Germline CDR1 and CDR2: SNHLY and FYNNEI. CDR3 nucleotides: TGTGCCAGCACCCCCCCGGGACAGCCCTACGAGCAGTACTTC. Protein: CASTPPGQPYEQYF.

The rearrangement links TRBV18 to TRBJ1-4; 10 positions match TRBD1. Germline values: CDR1 KGHSH, CDR2 LQKENI. V shed 2 bases, J shed 6 bases, and the junction held 3 bases outside the gene matches. CDR3 length: 15 residues. The CDR3 nucleotides are TGTGCCAGCTCACCAATAGGACAGGGGGATGAAAAACTGTTTTTT. Its protein product is CASSPIGQGDEKLFF. The complete variable domain, with remaining parts taken from reference TRBV18 and TRBJ1-4, reads NAGVMQNPRHLVRRRGQEARLRCSPMKGHSHVYWYRQLPEEGLKFMVYLQKENIIDESGMPKERFSAEFPKEGPSILRIQQVVRGDSAAYFCASSPIGQGDEKLFFGSGTQLSVL.

J is TRBJ1-1 and V is TRBV30, with D possibly matching TRBD1 (6 bases). There are 16 residues in the CDR3. V was pared by 0 bases and J by 2 bases, with 16 bases between. CDR1 and CDR2 (germline): GTSNPN, SVGIG (reference sequence). The CDR3 DNA follows: TGTGCCTGGAGTGTCTCTAGAGTCAGGGGAAACACTGAAGCTTTCTTT. Residues: CAWSVSRVRGNTEAFF.

The J gene is TRBJ2-7, the V gene TRBV5-6; D not resolved. The V end lost 2 bases, the J end lost 4 bases, and 13 bases lay between the germline ends. The CDR3 spans 14 residues. Germline-derived CDR1 and CDR2 are SGHDT and YYEEEE. The CDR3 coding sequence is TGTGCCAGCAGCTTTGTCGCCGACATTTACGAGCAGTACTTC. It codes for CASSFVADIYEQYF.